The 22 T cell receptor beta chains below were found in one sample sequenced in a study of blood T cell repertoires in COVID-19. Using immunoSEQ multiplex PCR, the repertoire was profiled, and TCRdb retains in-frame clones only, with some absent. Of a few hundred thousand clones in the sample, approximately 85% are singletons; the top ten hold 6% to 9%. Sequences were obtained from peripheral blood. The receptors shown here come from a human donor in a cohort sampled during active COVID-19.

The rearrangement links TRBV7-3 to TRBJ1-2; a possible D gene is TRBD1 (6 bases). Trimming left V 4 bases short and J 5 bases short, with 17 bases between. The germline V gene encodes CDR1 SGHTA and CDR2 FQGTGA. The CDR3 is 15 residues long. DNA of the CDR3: TGTGCCAGCAGCTCCAGTGGACAGCACCCGTATGGCTACACCTTC. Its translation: CASSSSGQHPYGYTF.

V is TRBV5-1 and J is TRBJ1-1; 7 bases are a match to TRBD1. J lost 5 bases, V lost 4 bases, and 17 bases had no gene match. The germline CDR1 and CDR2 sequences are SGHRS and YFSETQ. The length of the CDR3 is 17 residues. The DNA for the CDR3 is TGCGCCAGCAGCCCCGGGGGCAGGGGGATAATAAGTACTGAAGCTTTCTTT. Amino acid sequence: CASSPGGRGIISTEAFF.

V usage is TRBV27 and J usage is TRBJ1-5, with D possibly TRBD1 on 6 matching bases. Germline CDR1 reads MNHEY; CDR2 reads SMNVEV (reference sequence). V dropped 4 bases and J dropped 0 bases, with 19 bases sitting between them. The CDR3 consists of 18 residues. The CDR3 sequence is CASSSAPLRGGSNQPQHF. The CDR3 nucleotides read TGTGCCAGCAGTTCCGCCCCCCTCCGAGGGGGTAGCAATCAGCCCCAGCATTTT.

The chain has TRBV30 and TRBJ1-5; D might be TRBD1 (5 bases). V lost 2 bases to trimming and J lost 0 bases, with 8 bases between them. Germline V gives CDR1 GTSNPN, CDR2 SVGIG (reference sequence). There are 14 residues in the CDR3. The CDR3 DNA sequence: TGTGCCTGGAGTCATCAGGGTAGCAATCAGCCCCAGCATTTT. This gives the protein CAWSHQGSNQPQHF. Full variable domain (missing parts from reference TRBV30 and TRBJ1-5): SQTIHQWPATLVQPVGSPLSLECTVEGTSNPNLYWYRQAAGRGLQLLFYSVGIGQISSEVPQNLSASRPQDRQFILSSKKLLLSDSGFYLCAWSHQGSNQPQHFGDGTRLSIL.

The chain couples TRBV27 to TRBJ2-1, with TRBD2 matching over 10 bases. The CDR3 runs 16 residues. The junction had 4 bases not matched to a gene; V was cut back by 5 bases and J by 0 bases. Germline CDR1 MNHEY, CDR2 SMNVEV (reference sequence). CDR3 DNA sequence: TGTGCCAGCAGTGCCCTAGCGGGGGTCTCCTACAATGAGCAGTTCTTC. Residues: CASSALAGVSYNEQFF.

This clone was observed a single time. This chain's CDR3 is CASSLLFGLYEQYF. CDR3 bases: TGTGCCAGCAGTTTACTCTTCGGACTCTACGAGCAGTACTTC. The J gene is TRBJ2-7, the V gene TRBV28; D is possibly TRBD2 (5 bases). CDR3 size: 14 residues. The V gene's germline CDR1 is MDHEN and CDR2 SYDVKM. With 2 bases removed from V and 3 bases from J, the gap between germline ends came to 11 bases.

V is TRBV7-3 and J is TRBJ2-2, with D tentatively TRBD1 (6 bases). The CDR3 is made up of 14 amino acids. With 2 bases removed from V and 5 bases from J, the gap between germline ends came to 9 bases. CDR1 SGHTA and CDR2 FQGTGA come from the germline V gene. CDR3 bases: TGTGCCAGCAGCTTAGAGGGACATACCGGGGAGCTGTTTTTT. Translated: CASSLEGHTGELFF.

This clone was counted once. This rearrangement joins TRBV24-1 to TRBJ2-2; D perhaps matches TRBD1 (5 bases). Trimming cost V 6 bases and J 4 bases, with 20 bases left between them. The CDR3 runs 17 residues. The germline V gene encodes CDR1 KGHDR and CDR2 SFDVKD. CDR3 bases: TGTGCCACCAGTTCGGCAGGGTACGTTGCCGGCACCGGGGAGCTGTTTTTT. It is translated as CATSSAGYVAGTGELFF.

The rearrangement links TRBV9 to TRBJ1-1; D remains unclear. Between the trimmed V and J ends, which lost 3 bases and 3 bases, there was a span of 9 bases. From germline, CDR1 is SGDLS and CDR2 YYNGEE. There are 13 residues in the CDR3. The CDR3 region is CASSAPFDTEAFF. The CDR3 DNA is TGTGCCAGCAGCGCCCCCTTTGACACTGAAGCTTTCTTT.

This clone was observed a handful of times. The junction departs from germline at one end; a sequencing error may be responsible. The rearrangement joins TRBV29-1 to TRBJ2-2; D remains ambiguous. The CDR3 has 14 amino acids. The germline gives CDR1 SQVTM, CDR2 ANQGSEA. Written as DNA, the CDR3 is TGCAGCGCTGAAAGCCAATTGAACACCGGGGAGCTGTTTTTT. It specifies CSAESQLNTGELFF.

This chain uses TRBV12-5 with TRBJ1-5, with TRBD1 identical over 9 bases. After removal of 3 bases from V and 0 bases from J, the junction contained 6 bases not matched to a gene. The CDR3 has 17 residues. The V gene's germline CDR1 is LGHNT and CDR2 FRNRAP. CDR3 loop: CASGLSGQGDSNQPQHF. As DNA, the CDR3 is TGTGCTAGTGGTTTATCGGGACAGGGAGATAGCAATCAGCCCCAGCATTTT. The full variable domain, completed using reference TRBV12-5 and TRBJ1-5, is DARVTQTPRHKVTEMGQEVTMRCQPILGHNTVFWYRQTMMQGLELLAYFRNRAPLDDSGMPKDRFSAEMPDATLATLKIQPSEPRDSAVYFCASGLSGQGDSNQPQHFGDGTRLSIL.

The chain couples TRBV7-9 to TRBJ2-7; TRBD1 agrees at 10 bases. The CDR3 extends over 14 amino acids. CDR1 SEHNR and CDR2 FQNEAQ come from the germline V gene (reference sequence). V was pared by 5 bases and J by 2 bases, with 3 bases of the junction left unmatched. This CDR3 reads CASSRDRGAYEQYF. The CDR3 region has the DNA TGTGCCAGCAGCCGGGACAGGGGTGCCTACGAGCAGTACTTC. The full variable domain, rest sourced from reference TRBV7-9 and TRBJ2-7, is DTGVSQNPRHKITKRGQNVTFRCDPISEHNRLYWYRQTLGQGPEFLTYFQNEAQLEKSRLLSDRFSAERPKGSFSTLEIQRTEQGDSAMYLCASSRDRGAYEQYFGPGTRLTVT.

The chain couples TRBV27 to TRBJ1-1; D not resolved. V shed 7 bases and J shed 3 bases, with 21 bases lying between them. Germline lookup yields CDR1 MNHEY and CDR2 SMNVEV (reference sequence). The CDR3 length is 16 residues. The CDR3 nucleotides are TGTGCCAGCACCACCTTTTTGAGAGGGAAGCACACTGAAGCTTTCTTT. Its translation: CASTTFLRGKHTEAFF.

CDR3 residues: CASSFIDEQFF. The CDR3 bases are TGTGCCAGTAGCTTTATCGATGAGCAGTTCTTC. V and J are TRBV19 and TRBJ2-1; D unclear. Per the germline V gene, CDR1 is LNHDA and CDR2 is SQIVND (reference sequence). Between the trimmed V and J ends, which lost 6 bases and 8 bases, there was a span of 8 bases. The CDR3 contains 11 residues.

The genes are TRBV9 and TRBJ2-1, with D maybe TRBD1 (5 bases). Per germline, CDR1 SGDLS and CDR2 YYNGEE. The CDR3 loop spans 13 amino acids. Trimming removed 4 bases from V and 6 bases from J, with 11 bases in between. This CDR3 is CASSTNQGNEQFF. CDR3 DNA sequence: TGTGCCAGCAGCACCAACCAGGGCAATGAGCAGTTCTTC.

The DNA for the CDR3 is TGTGCCTGGAGTTCGTTTTTAGGGGGCAACTATGGCTACACCTTC. This encodes CAWSSFLGGNYGYTF. The gene calls are TRBV30 and TRBJ1-2; 7 bases fit TRBD1. Germline CDR1 reads GTSNPN; CDR2 reads SVGIG (reference sequence). V trimming: 2 bases; J trimming: 2 bases; junction bases outside the gene matches: 8. The CDR3 runs to 15 residues.

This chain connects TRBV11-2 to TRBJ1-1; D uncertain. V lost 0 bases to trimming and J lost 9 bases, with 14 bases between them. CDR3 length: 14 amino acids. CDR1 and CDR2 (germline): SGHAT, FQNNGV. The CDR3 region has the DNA TGTGCCAGCAGCTTAGATTTCGGACGGGATCAAGCTTTCTTT. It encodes CASSLDFGRDQAFF.

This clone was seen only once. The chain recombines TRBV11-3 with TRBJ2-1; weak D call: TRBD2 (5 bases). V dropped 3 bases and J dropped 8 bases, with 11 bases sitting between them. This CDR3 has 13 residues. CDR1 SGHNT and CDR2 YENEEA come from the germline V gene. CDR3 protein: CASSFRPGDEQFF. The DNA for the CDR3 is TGTGCCAGCAGCTTCCGCCCCGGGGATGAGCAGTTCTTC.

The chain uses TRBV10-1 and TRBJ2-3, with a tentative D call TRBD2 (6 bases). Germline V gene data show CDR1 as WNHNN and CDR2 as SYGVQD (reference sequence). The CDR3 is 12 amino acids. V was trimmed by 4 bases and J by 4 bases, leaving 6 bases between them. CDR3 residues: CASSGRADTQYF. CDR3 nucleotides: TGCGCCAGCAGTGGGAGGGCAGATACGCAGTATTTT.

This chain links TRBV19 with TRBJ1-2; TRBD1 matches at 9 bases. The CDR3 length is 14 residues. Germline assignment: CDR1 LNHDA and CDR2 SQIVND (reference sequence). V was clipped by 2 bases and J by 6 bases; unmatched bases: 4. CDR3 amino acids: CASSISGTGHGYTF. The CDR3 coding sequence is TGTGCCAGTAGTATATCGGGGACAGGGCATGGCTACACCTTC.

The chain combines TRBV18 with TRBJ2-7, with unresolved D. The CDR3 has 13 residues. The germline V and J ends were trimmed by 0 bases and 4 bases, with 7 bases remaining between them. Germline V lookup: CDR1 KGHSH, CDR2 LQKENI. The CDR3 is CASSPPSRYEQYF. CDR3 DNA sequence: TGTGCCAGCTCACCACCGTCCCGTTACGAGCAGTACTTC.

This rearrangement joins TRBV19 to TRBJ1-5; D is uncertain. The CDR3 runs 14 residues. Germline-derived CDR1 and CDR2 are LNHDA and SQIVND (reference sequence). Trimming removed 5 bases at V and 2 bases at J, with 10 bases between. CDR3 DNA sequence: TGTGCCAGTAGTCTCTGGGGAGGCAATCAGCCCCAGCATTTT. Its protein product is CASSLWGGNQPQHF.